These 7 T cell receptor beta chains came from one sample sequenced in a study of T cell changes during pregnancy in multiple sclerosis (dated by TCRdb to the late 2010s). Libraries were constructed by the immunoSEQ multiplex PCR assay. In TCRdb, the immuneACCESS table is reduced to in-frame sequences with V and J assigned. These tables do not hold every clone; where another copy was compared, an unresolved V gene accounts for under half, and the others remain unexplained. Across this sample there are under 95,000 clones, with about nine tenths seen only once. Under 2% of the sample comes from the top ten. The source material was peripheral blood, sampled after pregnancy. The receptors come from a female donor in good health, enrolled as a control in a pregnancy study.

The V call is TRBV7-9, the J call TRBJ2-3; 10 nucleotides line up with TRBD1. In germline, CDR1 is SEHNR, CDR2 FQNEAQ (reference sequence). V shed 3 bases and J 6 bases; nucleotides not matched to a gene: 6. The CDR3 has 15 amino acids. The CDR3 protein is CASSFRQGARDTQYF. CDR3 nucleotides: TGTGCCAGCAGCTTCAGACAGGGGGCACGGGATACGCAGTATTTT.

This sequence joins TRBV27 and TRBJ2-3, with D maybe TRBD1 (5 bases). Between the trimmed V and J ends, which lost 6 bases and 5 bases, there was a span of 15 bases. Germline V gene data show CDR1 as MNHEY and CDR2 as SMNVEV (reference sequence). The CDR3 runs 14 residues. CDR3 bases: TGTGCCAGCAGCACCGGGTCCCAGGGAGATACGCAGTATTTT. Amino acids: CASSTGSQGDTQYF.

This chain uses TRBV10-3 with TRBJ2-5, with 9 bases matching TRBD1. The germline gives CDR1 ENHRY, CDR2 SYGVKD. The CDR3 totals 16 residues. V lost 3 bases, J lost 5 bases, and 10 bases stayed unmatched. CDR3 sequence (DNA): TGTGCCATCAGTGACCCTAGGAACAGGGGGCTTGAGACCCAGTACTTC. Its protein product is CAISDPRNRGLETQYF.

This chain uses TRBV11-1 with TRBJ1-1; D unresolved. The CDR3 consists of 13 residues. The ends were cut back, 7 bases at V and 6 bases at J, with 15 bases in the middle. Germline CDR1 is SGHAT and CDR2 is FQDESV (reference sequence). CDR3 sequence: CASTPWEYPEAFF. The CDR3 DNA reads TGTGCCAGCACCCCGTGGGAGTACCCTGAAGCTTTCTTT.

J is TRBJ1-3 and V is TRBV25-1; 10 nucleotides match TRBD1. Germline V gene sequence: CDR1 MGHDK, CDR2 SYGVNS. The CDR3 consists of 15 residues. Germline trimming cut 8 bases from V and 3 bases from J; bases unmatched to any gene: 7. The CDR3 is CASSLGQGIGNTIYF. The CDR3 DNA reads as TGTGCCAGCTCCCTGGGACAGGGGATTGGAAACACCATATATTTT.

V usage is TRBV19 and J usage is TRBJ1-5; tentatively, D is TRBD1 (5 bases). V dropped 5 bases and J dropped 3 bases, with 14 bases sitting between them. Germline CDR1 LNHDA, CDR2 SQIVND (reference sequence). This CDR3 spans 15 amino acids. The CDR3: CASSSEGRDNQPQHF. The CDR3 coding sequence is TGTGCCAGTAGTTCGGAGGGCAGGGACAATCAGCCCCAGCATTTT.

The V and J genes are TRBV5-5 and TRBJ1-2; 7 bases agree with TRBD1. V lost 7 bases to trimming and J lost 2 bases; unmatched junction nucleotides: 11. This CDR3 has 15 amino acids. Germline V gene sequence: CDR1 SGHKS, CDR2 YYEKEE (reference sequence). The CDR3 spells CASRWGTGANYGYTF. The CDR3 region has the DNA TGTGCCAGCCGCTGGGGTACAGGGGCCAACTATGGCTACACCTTC.